The following is a T cell receptor (beta chain) sequence with its context. This sample was taken from a study of siplizumab effects on memory and regulatory T cells. Roughly 100,000 TCR templates underwent assay in every sample. Assay used: immunoSEQ multiplex PCR; TCRdb lists only in-frame clones, some missing. Of 50,000 to 75,000 clones in the sample, approximately 97% were seen once. Germline CDR1 LNHDA, CDR2 SQIVND (reference sequence). The CDR3 sequence is 14 residues long. Trimming shortened V by 3 bases and J by 0 bases, and 9 bases separated the two germline ends. This TCR was sampled from a human donor in good health. The sequenced sample was naive CD8+ T cells sorted from blood. The chain carries TRBV19 and TRBJ2-7, with D unclear. CDR3 DNA: TGTGCCAGTAGTATCCTCTGGGACTCCTACGAGCAGTACTTC. Encoded protein: CASSILWDSYEQYF.